Following are 30 T cell receptor beta chains from one sample sequenced in a study of CD8 T cells in ankylosing spondylitis (dated by TCRdb to 2016 to 2017). The paper as a whole reports these results and caveats: A TCR beta motif made up of 7 to 9 highly homologous amino acid variants appeared to be characteristic of blood from ankylosing spondylitis patients.

What these receptors recognize is not known. Preparation of the library involved 5' RACE. Sequencing relied on an Illumina HiSeq 2500. The raw public reads went through TCRdb reprocessing: fastp at Q25, MiXCR clone calling, in-frame beta chains kept. All rows with the same CDR3 protein become a single entry with the most common DNA and genes. Here the sample has 670,000 or so distinct CDR3 sequences; under 20% occur a single time. Of the sample, about 19% is held by the ten largest clones. Sequencing used blood, either unsorted or a sorted T cell fraction (not recorded which). Source of these receptors: a male donor with ankylosing spondylitis.

This chain uses TRBV7-9 with TRBJ2-2; the match to TRBD1 covers 7 bases. Germline V gives CDR1 SEHNR, CDR2 FQNEAQ (reference sequence). V lost 3 bases to trimming and J lost 7 bases; unmatched junction nucleotides: 2. The length of the CDR3 is 13 residues. DNA of the CDR3: TGTGCCAGCAGCTTCCGGGACAGCGGGGAGCTGTTTTTT. Its translation: CASSFRDSGELFF.

In DNA form, the CDR3 reads TGTGCCAGCAGTGCTGGGGGACAGGTCAACACCGGGGAGCTGTTTTTT. It is translated as CASSAGGQVNTGELFF. The J gene is TRBJ2-2, the V gene TRBV2; 8 bases match TRBD1. The germline CDR1 and CDR2 sequences are SNHLY and FYNNEI. V shed 4 bases, J shed 2 bases, and the junction held 6 bases outside the gene matches. This CDR3 has 16 amino acids.

This clonotype was picked up many times. The chain has TRBV11-2 and TRBJ2-1, with a weak D call TRBD2 (6 bases). Germline CDR1 reads SGHAT; CDR2 reads FQNNGV. Trimming took 5 bases from V and 12 from J, leaving 11 bases between them. CDR3 size: 11 residues. CDR3 region: CASSRDSRQFF. The DNA for the CDR3 is TGTGCCAGCAGCCGGGACTCCCGGCAGTTCTTC.

The V gene is TRBV6-1, the J gene TRBJ1-5, with D hard to call. This CDR3 is built from 13 residues. V was shortened by 6 bases and J by 3 bases, with 9 bases between the two germline ends. Germline assignment: CDR1 MNHNS and CDR2 SASEGT. The chain's CDR3 is CASRVEANQPQHF. CDR3 nucleotide sequence: TGTGCCAGCAGGGTGGAGGCCAATCAGCCCCAGCATTTT.

This clonotype was seen repeatedly, ten times or more. The gene calls are TRBV27 and TRBJ2-7, with 9 bases identical to TRBD1. The CDR3 has 14 residues. Losses at the gene ends were 3 bases for V and 6 bases for J; bases not matched to a gene: 6. CDR1 and CDR2 (germline): MNHEY, SMNVEV (reference sequence). In DNA, the CDR3 is TGTGCCAGCAGTTTTGGGGACAGGGTGAGCGAGCAGTACTTC. As protein: CASSFGDRVSEQYF.

This clonotype has more than one count but fewer than ten. The J gene is TRBJ2-5, the V gene TRBV20-1, with D maybe TRBD1 (6 bases). V lost 0 bases, J lost 4 bases, and 6 bases lay in between. Germline assignment: CDR1 DFQATT and CDR2 SNEGSKA (reference sequence). This CDR3 is 12 amino acids long. The CDR3 is CSARDRGETQYF. The CDR3 DNA reads as TGCAGTGCTAGAGACAGGGGAGAGACCCAGTACTTC.

This clonotype was found a few times. This chain connects TRBV20-1 to TRBJ2-1; D gene ambiguous. In germline, CDR1 is DFQATT, CDR2 SNEGSKA (reference sequence). The CDR3 extends over 11 amino acids. The V gene lost 6 bases and the J gene lost 9 bases, with 12 bases spanning the gap. This CDR3 reads CSALPGAEQFF. The CDR3 DNA follows: TGCAGTGCCCTTCCGGGCGCTGAGCAGTTCTTC.

A few counts support this clonotype. The CDR3 DNA reads as TGCAGTGCTAGCCCAACTAGTCCCGGGGAGTATTTT. It yields the protein CSASPTSPGEYF. This chain joins TRBV20-1 and TRBJ2-3; a weak D match, TRBD2 (5 bases). The V end was cut by 3 bases, the J end by 13 bases, with 17 bases between. This CDR3 has 12 residues. CDR1 and CDR2 from the germline V gene are DFQATT and SNEGSKA (reference sequence).

This clonotype has more than one count but fewer than ten. The rearrangement links TRBV9 to TRBJ2-3, with TRBD2 as a possible D gene (5 bases). There are 14 residues in the CDR3. The V gene's germline CDR1 is SGDLS and CDR2 YYNGEE. Trimming removed 6 bases from V and 0 bases from J, with 11 bases in between. CDR3 DNA: TGTGCCAGCAACCCCTGGACTAGCACAGATACGCAGTATTTT. This gives the protein CASNPWTSTDTQYF.

The V gene is TRBV12-3 or TRBV12-4, the J gene TRBJ2-3; D ambiguous. V gave up 5 bases and J gave up 1 base, with 10 bases separating them. This CDR3 contains 14 residues. CDR3 residues: CASSAPIGTDTQYF. DNA for the CDR3: TGTGCCAGCAGTGCCCCTATAGGCACAGATACGCAGTATTTT.

The rearrangement uses TRBV10-3 and TRBJ1-2; 9 positions agree with TRBD1. After removal of 2 bases from V and 2 bases from J, the junction contained 3 bases not matched to a gene. Germline V gives CDR1 ENHRY, CDR2 SYGVKD. This CDR3 comprises 15 residues. This CDR3 reads CAISEEQGANYGYTF. CDR3 in DNA: TGTGCCATCAGTGAGGAACAGGGGGCCAACTATGGCTACACCTTC.

V usage is TRBV7-8 and J usage is TRBJ1-5; D is undetermined. Germline CDR1 and CDR2: SGHVS and FQNEAQ. CDR3 size: 14 residues. Trimming stripped 1 base from V and 8 bases from J, with 12 bases between. CDR3 DNA sequence: TGTGCCAGCAGCTTAGACACACGGACCGAGCCCCAGCATTTT. Amino acid sequence: CASSLDTRTEPQHF.

The CDR3 DNA reads as TGTGCCAGCAGCTTTAGCGGGGGGGAGAACTACGAGCAGTACTTC. Amino acids: CASSFSGGENYEQYF. The chain is built from TRBV7-2 and TRBJ2-7, with 11 bases lining up with TRBD2. CDR1 and CDR2 from the germline V gene are SGHTA and FQGNSA. The CDR3 consists of 15 residues. The V gene end was trimmed by 3 bases and the J gene end by 3 bases; junction bases not matched to a gene: 4.

In its sample, this clonotype was seen a few times. This chain connects TRBV12-3 or TRBV12-4 to TRBJ2-2, with 10 bases identical to TRBD1. V gave up 5 bases and J gave up 4 bases; unmatched junction bases: 4. CDR3 size: 15 residues. CDR3 nucleotide sequence: TGTGCCAGCAGTGGGACAGGGGTGGGCACCGGGGAGCTGTTTTTT. Protein: CASSGTGVGTGELFF.

This clonotype was seen only a few times. The chain's CDR3 is CASRSYYEQYF. In DNA form, the CDR3 reads TGTGCCAGCAGATCCTACTACGAGCAGTACTTC. The rearrangement links TRBV2 to TRBJ2-7; no clear D. The V gene's germline CDR1 is SNHLY and CDR2 FYNNEI. V lost 6 bases, J lost 3 bases, and 6 bases lay in between. The CDR3 runs to 11 residues. The entire variable domain, with the rest obtained from reference TRBV2 and TRBJ2-7, is as follows: EPEVTQTPSHQVTQMGQEVILRCVPISNHLYFYWYRQILGQKVEFLVSFYNNEISEKSEIFDDQFSVERPDGSNFTLKIRSTKLEDSAMYFCASRSYYEQYFGPGTRLTVT.

The V call is TRBV3-1, the J call TRBJ2-5, with D tentatively TRBD1 or TRBD2 (5 bases each). This CDR3 comprises 17 residues. CDR1 and CDR2 (germline): LGHDT, YNNKEL (reference sequence). Trimming took off 1 base at V and 2 bases at J, with 17 bases between the two ends. The CDR3 nucleotides are TGTGCCAGCAGCCAAGCCTTATTGCAGGGAGCTCAAGAGACCCAGTACTTC. This sequence encodes CASSQALLQGAQETQYF.

The sample holds a few counts of this clonotype. The chain recombines TRBV4-1 with TRBJ1-2, with D unresolved. This CDR3 comprises 15 residues. From germline, CDR1 is MGHRA and CDR2 YSYEKL. V lost 4 bases to trimming and J lost 2 bases, with 14 bases between them. The CDR3 bases are TGCGCCAGCAGCCCGACCCCGGCGGGCAACTATGGCTACACCTTC. Protein product: CASSPTPAGNYGYTF.

There are a few counts of this clonotype. In DNA form, the CDR3 reads TGTGCCAGCAGTTACGTCAGGGAGAACACTGAAGCTTTCTTT. Protein product: CASSYVRENTEAFF. The V gene is TRBV6-5, the J gene TRBJ1-1; a weak D match, TRBD1 (5 bases). Trimming took 2 bases from V and 1 from J, leaving 8 bases between them. This CDR3 is built from 14 residues. Germline CDR1 MNHEY, CDR2 SVGAGI.

V and J are TRBV6-1 and TRBJ2-7; the match to TRBD1 covers 8 bases. After removal of 7 bases from V and 5 bases from J, the junction contained 13 bases not matched to a gene. CDR1 and CDR2 from the germline V gene are MNHNS and SASEGT. CDR3 size: 15 residues. CDR3 residues: CASTTLGTGTHEQYF. In DNA, the CDR3 is TGTGCCAGCACCACATTAGGGACAGGTACTCACGAGCAGTACTTC.

This chain links TRBV18 with TRBJ2-1, with 10 bases that match TRBD1. Germline CDR1 and CDR2: KGHSH and LQKENI. J was trimmed by 9 bases and V by 5 bases; bases with no gene match: 10. This CDR3 contains 15 residues. As DNA, the CDR3 is TGTGCCAGCTCAAGGGACAGGGGAGAAGGGAGTGAGCAGTTCTTC. Translating gives CASSRDRGEGSEQFF.

This chain uses TRBV5-6 with TRBJ2-5, with a weak D call TRBD1 (5 bases). Trimming pared 4 bases from V and 5 bases from J, leaving 12 bases between. CDR1 and CDR2 (germline): SGHDT, YYEEEE. The CDR3 has 13 residues. CDR3 region: CASSDSLRETQYF. CDR3 sequence (DNA): TGTGCCAGCAGCGACAGTCTGAGGGAGACCCAGTACTTC.

This clonotype was observed a handful of times. CDR3 sequence reads: CASSPLPGDTEAFF. CDR3 DNA: TGTGCCAGCAGCCCCCTTCCGGGAGACACTGAAGCTTTCTTT. This rearrangement joins TRBV7-8 to TRBJ1-1; D is uncertain. Between the trimmed V and J ends, which lost 5 bases and 3 bases, there was a span of 13 bases. Per germline, CDR1 SGHVS and CDR2 FQNEAQ. The CDR3 is 14 residues long.

This clonotype came up a few times. The chain is built from TRBV29-1 and TRBJ2-7; no firm D call. There are 12 residues in the CDR3. V lost 2 bases and J lost 2, with 7 bases in between. The germline V gene encodes CDR1 SQVTM and CDR2 ANQGSEA. The CDR3 DNA reads TGCAGCGTTGAACAGAATACCTACGAGCAGTACTTC. Translating it yields CSVEQNTYEQYF.

There are a few counts of this clonotype. This chain connects TRBV4-3 to TRBJ2-5; possibly TRBD2 for D (6 bases). Germline V CDR1 and CDR2: LGHNA, YSLEER. The CDR3 is 15 residues long. Trimming took 0 bases from V and 3 from J, leaving 11 bases between them. The CDR3 nucleotides are TGCGCCAGCAGCCAAGATCTGTGGGGGGAAGAGACCCAGTACTTC. Translation gives CASSQDLWGEETQYF.

This rearrangement joins TRBV20-1 to TRBJ1-6; D not certain. Germline CDR1 is DFQATT and CDR2 is SNEGSKA (reference sequence). V shed 6 bases and J shed 7 bases, with 10 bases lying between them. The CDR3 consists of 12 residues. The CDR3 here is CSAPAANSPLHF. CDR3 nucleotides: TGCAGTGCCCCGGCCGCAAATTCACCCCTCCACTTT.

The V gene is TRBV6-1, the J gene TRBJ1-1; D ambiguous. The CDR3 consists of 14 residues. The germline V gene has CDR1 MNHNS and CDR2 SASEGT. Trimming pared 3 bases from V and 0 bases from J, leaving 8 bases between. The CDR3 here is CASSDWAVNTEAFF. The CDR3, as DNA: TGTGCCAGCAGTGACTGGGCAGTGAACACTGAAGCTTTCTTT.

The chain joins TRBV12-3 or TRBV12-4 to TRBJ2-5; D might be TRBD2 (5 bases). V was cut by 6 bases and J by 7 bases, with 15 bases left in between. CDR3 size: 13 residues. The DNA of the CDR3 is TGTGCCAGCAGGGACCGACTCGAGGGGACCCAGTACTTC. Protein: CASRDRLEGTQYF.

This clonotype turned up a few times. V gene TRBV6-5 combines with J gene TRBJ2-3; D is unclear. The CDR3 is 15 residues long. The germline CDR1 and CDR2 sequences are MNHEY and SVGAGI. The V gene lost 0 bases and the J gene lost 3 bases, with 10 bases spanning the gap. The CDR3 loop reads CASSYSSARTDTQYF. CDR3 in DNA: TGTGCCAGCAGTTACTCCAGTGCACGGACAGATACGCAGTATTTT.

This clonotype was counted between two and nine times. The chain is built from TRBV7-6 and TRBJ2-3, with 7 bases identical to TRBD1. CDR1 is SGHVS, CDR2 FNYEAQ, per germline. J gave up 2 bases and V 1 base, and 9 bases lay outside the gene matches. The CDR3 totals 17 residues. CDR3 sequence reads: CASSLVTETGITDTQYF. The CDR3 region has the DNA TGTGCCAGCAGCTTAGTTACTGAGACAGGGATCACAGATACGCAGTATTTT.

In DNA form, the CDR3 reads TGTGCCAGCAGCAGGGACAGGGGAACCTACAATGAGCAGTTCTTC. It translates to CASSRDRGTYNEQFF. The chain employs TRBV3-1 and TRBJ2-1; 10 nucleotides agree with TRBD1. The CDR3 has 15 residues. CDR1 and CDR2 (germline): LGHDT, YNNKEL (reference sequence). With 5 bases clipped from V and 2 bases from J, the junction kept 3 bases outside the gene matches.